This is a list of T cell receptor beta chains from one sample in a study of technical replicates of blood from several donors. Here immunoSEQ multiplex PCR was the method, and the copy in TCRdb shows in-frame clones only, minus some. The sample lists around 70,000 clones; 95% to 97% were seen once. What was sequenced was T cells isolated from PBMCs. These receptors were collected from a human donor in good health. Both conserved end residues are part of each CDR3. D genes are given only for firm matches. The size field is filled for only some rows; it gives once, few, many or a size class.

once | TRBD1 | TRBJ1-5 | TRBV7-7 | CASRYLGGGTANQPQHF | TGTGCTAGCAGGTATCTCGGAGGAGGGACAGCAAATCAGCCCCAGCATTTT
NA | NA | TRBJ1-3 | TRBV7-7 | CASSSLPPYSTGNTIYF | TGTGCCAGCAGCTCTCTTCCCCCCTATTCCACCGGAAACACCATATATTTT
NA | NA | TRBJ2-1 | TRBV5-1 | CASSLGGAGINEQFF | TGCGCCAGCAGCTTGGGCGGGGCTGGAATCAATGAGCAGTTCTTC
NA | TRBD1 | TRBJ2-3 | TRBV29-1 | CSVGGGTGGTDTQYF | TGCAGCGTTGGGGGCGGGACAGGGGGCACAGATACGCAGTATTTT
NA | NA | TRBJ1-1 | TRBV4-1 | CASSQGGLRTEAFF | TGCGCCAGCAGCCAAGGGGGACTAAGGACTGAAGCTTTCTTT
NA | NA | TRBJ1-3 | TRBV30 | CAWSPFGNTIYF | TGTGCCTGGAGTCCATTTGGAAACACCATATATTTT
NA | TRBD2 | TRBJ2-5 | TRBV9 | CASSGGGAVETQYF | TGTGCCAGCAGCGGCGGGGGGGCCGTTGAGACCCAGTACTTC
NA | TRBD1 | TRBJ2-5 | TRBV25-1 | CASRDRETQYF | TGTGCCAGCAGGGACAGGGAGACCCAGTACTTC
NA | TRBD2 | TRBJ2-7 | TRBV6-1 | CASSLTSGSSYEQYF | TGTGCCAGCAGTTTGACTAGCGGGAGCTCCTACGAGCAGTACTTC
once | NA | TRBJ1-4 | TRBV28 | CASSRQAYNEKLFF | TGTGCCAGCAGCCGACAGGCGTATAATGAAAAACTGTTTTTT
NA | NA | TRBJ1-3 | TRBV27 | CASSSRGGSYGNTIYF | TGTGCCAGCAGTTCCCGTGGAGGGTCTTATGGAAACACCATATATTTT
NA | NA | TRBJ1-4 | TRBV7-9 | CASSAYQVVSNEKLFF | TGTGCCAGCAGCGCCTATCAGGTCGTCTCTAATGAAAAACTGTTTTTT
once | NA | TRBJ1-2 | TRBV7-9 | CASSLAGHYGYTF | TGTGCCAGCAGCTTAGCGGGCCACTATGGCTACACCTTC
NA | TRBD2 | TRBJ2-4 | TRBV7-8 | CASSLVVAGGVKNIQYF | TGTGCCAGCAGCTTAGTAGTAGCGGGTGGGGTCAAAAACATTCAGTACTTC
NA | NA | TRBJ2-5 | TRBV19 | CASSIQFQETQYF | TGTGCCAGTAGTATACAGTTCCAAGAGACCCAGTACTTC
NA | TRBD2 | TRBJ2-1 | TRBV30 | CAWSVRTGLAGSNEQFF | TGTGCCTGGAGTGTACGGACGGGACTAGCGGGGAGTAATGAGCAGTTCTTC
once | TRBD1 | TRBJ1-4 | TRBV19 | CASSHRDRVPNEKLFF | TGTGCCAGTAGTCACCGGGACAGGGTTCCTAATGAAAAACTGTTTTTT
NA | TRBD1 | TRBJ1-1 | TRBV5-1 | CASTYSTGGLREAFF | TGCGCCAGCACCTACTCGACAGGGGGGCTTAGGGAAGCTTTCTTT
NA | NA | TRBJ1-5 | TRBV9 | CASRGDSHQPQHF | TGTGCCAGCAGAGGAGACAGTCATCAGCCCCAGCATTTT
NA | NA | TRBJ2-6 | TRBV5-5 | CASSKQGSVSGANVLTF | TGTGCCAGCAGCAAACAGGGAAGTGTCTCTGGGGCCAACGTCCTGACTTTC
NA | TRBD1 | TRBJ1-6 | TRBV30 | CAWSSGTGVSPLHF | TGTGCCTGGAGCTCCGGGACAGGGGTTTCACCCCTCCACTTT
NA | NA | TRBJ2-7 | TRBV15 | CATSRDLTESWVQYF | TGTGCCACCAGCAGAGATCTCACAGAAAGCTGGGTGCAGTACTTC
NA | TRBD1 | TRBJ1-2 | TRBV19 | CASSAGTGVYGYTF | TGTGCCAGTAGTGCCGGGACAGGGGTCTATGGCTACACCTTC
NA | NA | TRBJ2-2 | TRBV19 | CASSIKSGGELFF | TGTGCCAGTAGTATAAAGTCGGGCGGGGAGCTGTTTTTT
NA | TRBD1 | TRBJ2-3 | TRBV7-9 | CASSLEGTGGRDTQYF | TGTGCCAGCAGCTTAGAAGGGACAGGGGGCCGGGATACGCAGTATTTT
NA | NA | TRBJ1-5 | TRBV28 | CASSPVGGANQPQHF | TGTGCCAGCAGTCCCGTGGGGGGGGCTAATCAGCCCCAGCATTTT
NA | TRBD1 | TRBJ2-1 | TRBV7-6 | CASSQYQGVAYNEQFF | TGTGCCAGCAGCCAGTACCAGGGGGTGGCCTACAATGAGCAGTTCTTC
once | NA | TRBJ1-2 | TRBV6-1 | CASSEVGGEGYGYTF | TGTGCCAGCAGTGAAGTTGGAGGGGAGGGTTATGGCTACACCTTC